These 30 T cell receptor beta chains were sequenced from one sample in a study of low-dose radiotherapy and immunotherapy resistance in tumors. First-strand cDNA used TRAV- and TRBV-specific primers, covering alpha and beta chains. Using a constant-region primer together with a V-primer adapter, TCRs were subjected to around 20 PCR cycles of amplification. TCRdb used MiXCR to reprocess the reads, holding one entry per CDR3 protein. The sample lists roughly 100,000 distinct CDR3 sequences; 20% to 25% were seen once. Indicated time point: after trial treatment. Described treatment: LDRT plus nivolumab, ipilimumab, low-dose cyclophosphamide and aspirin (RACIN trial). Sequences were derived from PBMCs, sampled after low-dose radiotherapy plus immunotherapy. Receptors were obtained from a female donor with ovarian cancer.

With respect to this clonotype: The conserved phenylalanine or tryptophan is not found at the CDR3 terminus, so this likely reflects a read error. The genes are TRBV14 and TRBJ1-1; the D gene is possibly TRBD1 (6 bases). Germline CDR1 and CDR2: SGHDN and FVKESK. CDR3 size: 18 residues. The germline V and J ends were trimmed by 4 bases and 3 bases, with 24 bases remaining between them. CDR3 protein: CASSPIPRGARRDTEAFS. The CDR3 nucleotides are TGTGCCAGCAGCCCGATCCCCCGGGGGGCAAGGCGTGACACTGAAGCTTTCTCT.

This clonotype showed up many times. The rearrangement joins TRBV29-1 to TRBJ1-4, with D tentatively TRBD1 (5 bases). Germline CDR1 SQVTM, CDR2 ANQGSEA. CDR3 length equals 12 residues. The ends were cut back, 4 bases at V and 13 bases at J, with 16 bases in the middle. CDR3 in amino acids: CSVALTGGGLFF. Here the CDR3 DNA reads TGCAGCGTTGCACTGACCGGGGGGGGACTGTTTTTT.

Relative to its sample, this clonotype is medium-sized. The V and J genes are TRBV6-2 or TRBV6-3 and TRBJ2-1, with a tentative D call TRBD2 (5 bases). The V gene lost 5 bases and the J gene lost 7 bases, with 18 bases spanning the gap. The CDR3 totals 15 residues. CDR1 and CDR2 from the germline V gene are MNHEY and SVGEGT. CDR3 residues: CASSTGIPMGNEQFF. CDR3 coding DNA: TGTGCCAGCAGTACCGGGATCCCAATGGGGAATGAGCAGTTCTTC.

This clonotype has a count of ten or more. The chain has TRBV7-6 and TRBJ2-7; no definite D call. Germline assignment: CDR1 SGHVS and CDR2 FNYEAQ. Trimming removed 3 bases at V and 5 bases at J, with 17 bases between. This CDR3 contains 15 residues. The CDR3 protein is CASSLGVVSPNEQYF. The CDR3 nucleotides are TGTGCCAGCAGCTTGGGTGTAGTTAGTCCCAACGAGCAGTACTTC.

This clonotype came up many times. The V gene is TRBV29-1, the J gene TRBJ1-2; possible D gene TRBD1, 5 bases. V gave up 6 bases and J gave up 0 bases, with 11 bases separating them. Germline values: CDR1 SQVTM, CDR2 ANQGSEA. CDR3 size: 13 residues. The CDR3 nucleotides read TGCAGCGTCCCGGGACGGACTAACTATGGCTACACCTTC. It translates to CSVPGRTNYGYTF.

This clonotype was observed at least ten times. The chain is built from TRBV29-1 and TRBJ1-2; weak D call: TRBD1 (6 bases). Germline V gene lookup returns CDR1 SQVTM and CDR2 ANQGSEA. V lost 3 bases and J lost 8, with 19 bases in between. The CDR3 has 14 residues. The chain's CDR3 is CSVEPPYRVRGYTF. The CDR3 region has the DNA TGCAGCGTTGAGCCCCCATACAGGGTGAGGGGCTACACCTTC.

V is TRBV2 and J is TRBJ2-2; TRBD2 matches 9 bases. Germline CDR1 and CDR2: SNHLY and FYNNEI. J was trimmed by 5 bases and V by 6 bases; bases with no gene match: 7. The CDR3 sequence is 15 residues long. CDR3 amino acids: CASSLRGGETGELFF. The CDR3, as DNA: TGTGCCAGCAGCCTGCGGGGGGGTGAGACCGGGGAGCTGTTTTTT.

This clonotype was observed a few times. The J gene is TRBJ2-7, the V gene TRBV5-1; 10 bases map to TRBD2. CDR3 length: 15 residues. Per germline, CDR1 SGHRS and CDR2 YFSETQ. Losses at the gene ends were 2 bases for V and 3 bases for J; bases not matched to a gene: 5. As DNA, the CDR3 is TGCGCCAGCAGCTTACTTAGCGGGGGGATCTACGAGCAGTACTTC. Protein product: CASSLLSGGIYEQYF.

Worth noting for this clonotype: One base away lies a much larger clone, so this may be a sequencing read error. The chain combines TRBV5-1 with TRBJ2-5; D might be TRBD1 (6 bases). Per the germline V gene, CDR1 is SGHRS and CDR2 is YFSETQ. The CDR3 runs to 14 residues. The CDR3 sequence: CASSLGGPEETQCF. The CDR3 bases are TGCGCCAGCAGCTTGGGGGGGCCGGAAGAGACCCAGTGCTTC.

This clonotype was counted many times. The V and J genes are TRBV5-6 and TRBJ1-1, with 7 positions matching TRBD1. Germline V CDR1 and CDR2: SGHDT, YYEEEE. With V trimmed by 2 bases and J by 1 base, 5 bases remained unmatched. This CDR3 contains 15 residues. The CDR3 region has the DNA TGTGCCAGCAGCTTCCTGGGGACAGAGAACACTGAAGCTTTCTTT. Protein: CASSFLGTENTEAFF.

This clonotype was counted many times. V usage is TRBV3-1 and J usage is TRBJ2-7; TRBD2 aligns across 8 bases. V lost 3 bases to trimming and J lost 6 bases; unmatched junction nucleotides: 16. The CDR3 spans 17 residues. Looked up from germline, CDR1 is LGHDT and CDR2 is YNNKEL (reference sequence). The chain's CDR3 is CASSQAIGGRYPSEQYF. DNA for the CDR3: TGTGCCAGCAGCCAGGCGATCGGCGGGAGGTATCCATCCGAGCAGTACTTC.

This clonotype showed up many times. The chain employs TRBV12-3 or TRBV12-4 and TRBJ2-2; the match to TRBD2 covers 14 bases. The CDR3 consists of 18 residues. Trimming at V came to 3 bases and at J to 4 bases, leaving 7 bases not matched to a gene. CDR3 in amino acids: CASSLTSGGALSTGELFF. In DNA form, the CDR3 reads TGTGCCAGCAGTTTGACTAGCGGGGGGGCCTTAAGCACCGGGGAGCTGTTTTTT.

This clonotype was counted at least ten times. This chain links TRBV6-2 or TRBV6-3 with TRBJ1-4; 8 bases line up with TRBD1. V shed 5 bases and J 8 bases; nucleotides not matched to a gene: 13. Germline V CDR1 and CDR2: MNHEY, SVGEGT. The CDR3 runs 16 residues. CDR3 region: CASSNPPGTGSEKLFF. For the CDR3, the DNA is TGTGCCAGCAGTAACCCTCCCGGGACAGGAAGCGAAAAACTGTTTTTT.

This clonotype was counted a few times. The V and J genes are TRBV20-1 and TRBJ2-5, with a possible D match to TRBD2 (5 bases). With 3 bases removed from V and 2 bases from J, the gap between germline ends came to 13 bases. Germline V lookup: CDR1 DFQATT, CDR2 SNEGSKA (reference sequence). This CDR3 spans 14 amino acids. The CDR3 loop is CSASLGLAQETQYF. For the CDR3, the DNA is TGCAGTGCTAGTTTAGGACTTGCGCAAGAGACCCAGTACTTC.

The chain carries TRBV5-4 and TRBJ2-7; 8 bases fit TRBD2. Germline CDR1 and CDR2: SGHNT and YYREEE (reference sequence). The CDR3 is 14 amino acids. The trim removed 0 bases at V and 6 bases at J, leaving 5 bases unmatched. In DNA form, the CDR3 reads TGTGCCAGCAGCTTGGAGGTTAGCGGGACCGAGCAGTACTTC. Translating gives CASSLEVSGTEQYF.

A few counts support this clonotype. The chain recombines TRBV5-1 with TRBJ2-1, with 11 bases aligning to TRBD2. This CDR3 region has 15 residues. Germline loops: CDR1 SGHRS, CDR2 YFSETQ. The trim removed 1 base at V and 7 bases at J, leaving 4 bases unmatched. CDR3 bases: TGCGCCAGCAGCTTGTCACTAGCGGGAGTTAATGAGCAGTTCTTC. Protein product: CASSLSLAGVNEQFF. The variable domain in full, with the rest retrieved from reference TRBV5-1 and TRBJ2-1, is KAGVTQTPRYLIKTRGQQVTLSCSPISGHRSVSWYQQTPGQGLQFLFEYFSETQRNKGNFPGRFSGRQFSNSRSEMNVSTLELGDSALYLCASSLSLAGVNEQFFGPGTRLTVL.

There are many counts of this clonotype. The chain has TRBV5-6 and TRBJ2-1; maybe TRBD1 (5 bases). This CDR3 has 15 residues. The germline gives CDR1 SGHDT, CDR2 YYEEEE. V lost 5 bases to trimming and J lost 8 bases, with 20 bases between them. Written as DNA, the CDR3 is TGTGCCAGCAGGTCCAGGGTGAGGAATGTTGATGAGCAGTTCTTC. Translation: CASRSRVRNVDEQFF.

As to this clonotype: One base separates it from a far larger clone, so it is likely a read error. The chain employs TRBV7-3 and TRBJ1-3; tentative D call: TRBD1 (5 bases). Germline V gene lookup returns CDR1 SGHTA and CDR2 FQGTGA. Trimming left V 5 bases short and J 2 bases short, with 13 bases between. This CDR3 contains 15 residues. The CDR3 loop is CASSPSRGPGNTIYF. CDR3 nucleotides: TGTGCCAGCAGCCCCTCCCGGGGACCTGGAAACACCATATATTTT.

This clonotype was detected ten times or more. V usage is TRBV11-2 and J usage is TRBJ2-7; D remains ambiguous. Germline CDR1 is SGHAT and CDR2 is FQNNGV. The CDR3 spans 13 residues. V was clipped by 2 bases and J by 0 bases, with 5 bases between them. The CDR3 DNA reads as TGTGCCAGCAGCTTACGGAGCTCCTACGAGCAGTACTTC. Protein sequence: CASSLRSSYEQYF.

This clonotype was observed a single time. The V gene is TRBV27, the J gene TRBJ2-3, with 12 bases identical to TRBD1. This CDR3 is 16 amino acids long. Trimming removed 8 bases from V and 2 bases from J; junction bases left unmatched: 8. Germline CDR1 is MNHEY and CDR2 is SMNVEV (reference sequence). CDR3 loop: CASRRDRGPLTDTQYF. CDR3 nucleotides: TGTGCCAGCCGCCGGGACAGGGGGCCCCTCACAGATACGCAGTATTTT.

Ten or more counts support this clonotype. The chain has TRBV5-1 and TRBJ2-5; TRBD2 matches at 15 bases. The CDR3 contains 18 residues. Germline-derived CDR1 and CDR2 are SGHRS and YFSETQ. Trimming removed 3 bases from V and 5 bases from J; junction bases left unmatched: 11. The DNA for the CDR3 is TGCGCCAGCAGCTCCGGACTAGCGGGGGGGCCGGGTTTGGAGACCCAGTACTTC. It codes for CASSSGLAGGPGLETQYF.

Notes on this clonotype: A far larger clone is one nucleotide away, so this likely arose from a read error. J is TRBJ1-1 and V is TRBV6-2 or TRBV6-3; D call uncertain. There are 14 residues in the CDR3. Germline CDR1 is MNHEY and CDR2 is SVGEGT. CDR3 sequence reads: CAGSPLSMNTEAFF. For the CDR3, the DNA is TGTGCCGGCAGCCCTCTTTCCATGAACACTGAAGCTTTCTTT.

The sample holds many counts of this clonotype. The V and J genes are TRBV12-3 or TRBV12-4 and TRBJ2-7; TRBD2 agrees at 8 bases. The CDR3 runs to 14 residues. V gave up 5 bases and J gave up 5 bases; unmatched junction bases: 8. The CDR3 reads CASSPGTSLNEQYF. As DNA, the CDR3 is TGTGCCAGCAGTCCCGGGACTAGTTTAAACGAGCAGTACTTC.

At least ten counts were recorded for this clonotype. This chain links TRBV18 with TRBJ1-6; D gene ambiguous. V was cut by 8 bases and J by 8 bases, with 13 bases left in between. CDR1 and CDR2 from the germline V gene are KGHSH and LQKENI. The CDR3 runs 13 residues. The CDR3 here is CASAQWRHSPLHF. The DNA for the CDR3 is TGTGCCAGCGCCCAATGGCGGCATTCACCCCTCCACTTT.

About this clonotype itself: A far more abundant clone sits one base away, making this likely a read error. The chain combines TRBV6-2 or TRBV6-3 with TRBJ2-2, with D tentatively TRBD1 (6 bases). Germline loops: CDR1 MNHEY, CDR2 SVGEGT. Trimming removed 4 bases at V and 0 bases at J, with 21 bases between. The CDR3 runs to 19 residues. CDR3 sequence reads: CASSSLWNPKGANTGELFF. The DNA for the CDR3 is TGTGCCAGCAGTTCGCTCTGGAACCCTAAGGGGGCGAACACCGGGGAGCTGTTTTTT.

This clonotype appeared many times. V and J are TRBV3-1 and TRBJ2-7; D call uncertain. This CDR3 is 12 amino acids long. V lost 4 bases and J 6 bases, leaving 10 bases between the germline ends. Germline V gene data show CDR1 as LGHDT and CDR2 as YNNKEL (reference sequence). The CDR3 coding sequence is TGTGCCAGCAGCCCCTACCCAACCGAGCAGTACTTC. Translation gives CASSPYPTEQYF.

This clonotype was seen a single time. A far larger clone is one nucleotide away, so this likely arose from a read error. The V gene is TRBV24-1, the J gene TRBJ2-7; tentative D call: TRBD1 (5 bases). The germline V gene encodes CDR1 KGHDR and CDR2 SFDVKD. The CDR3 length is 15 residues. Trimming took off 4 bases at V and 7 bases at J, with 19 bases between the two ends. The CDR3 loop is CATSEPGSAYNEQYF. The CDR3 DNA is TGTGCCACCAGTGAGCCAGGGTCGGCCTACAATGAGCAGTACTTC.

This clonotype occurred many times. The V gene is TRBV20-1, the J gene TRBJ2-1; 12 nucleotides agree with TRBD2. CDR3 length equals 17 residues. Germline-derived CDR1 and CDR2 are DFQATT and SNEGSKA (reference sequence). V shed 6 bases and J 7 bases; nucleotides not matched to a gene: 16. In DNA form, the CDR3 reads TGCAGTGCGGCATCGTCTAGCGGGGGGGGCCTACCGAATGAGCAGTTCTTC. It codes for CSAASSSGGGLPNEQFF.

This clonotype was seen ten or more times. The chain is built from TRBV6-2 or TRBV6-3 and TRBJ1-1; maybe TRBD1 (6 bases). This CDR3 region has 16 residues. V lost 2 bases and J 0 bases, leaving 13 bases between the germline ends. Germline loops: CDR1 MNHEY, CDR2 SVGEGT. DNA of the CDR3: TGTGCCAGCAGTTACGGACAGTTTGGAATGAACACTGAAGCTTTCTTT. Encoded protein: CASSYGQFGMNTEAFF.

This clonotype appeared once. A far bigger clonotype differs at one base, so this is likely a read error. The CDR3 nucleotides read TGTGCCAGCAGGCTAGCGGGGGCCCGCACAGATACGCAGTATTTT. Translating gives CASRLAGARTDTQYF. The chain links TRBV7-4 to TRBJ2-3; 10 bases line up with TRBD2. Per the germline V gene, CDR1 is SGHVT and CDR2 is SQSDAQ. The CDR3 spans 15 residues. Trimming cost V 6 bases and J 1 base; bases outside gene matches: 4.